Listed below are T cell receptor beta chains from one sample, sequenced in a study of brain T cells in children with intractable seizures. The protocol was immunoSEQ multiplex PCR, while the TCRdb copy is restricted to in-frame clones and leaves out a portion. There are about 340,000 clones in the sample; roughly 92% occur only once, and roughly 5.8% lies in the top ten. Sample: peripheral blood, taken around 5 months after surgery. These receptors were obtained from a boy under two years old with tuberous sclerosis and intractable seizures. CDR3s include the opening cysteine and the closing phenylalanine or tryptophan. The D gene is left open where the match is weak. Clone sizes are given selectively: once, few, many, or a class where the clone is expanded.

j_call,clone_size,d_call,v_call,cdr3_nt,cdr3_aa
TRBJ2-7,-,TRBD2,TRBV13,TGTGCCAGCAGCTTAGAGGGACTAGCTTCATACGAGCAGTACTTC,CASSLEGLASYEQYF
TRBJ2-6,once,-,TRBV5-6,TGTGCCAGCAGCCGGATAGTATGGGGACGGAACTCTGGGGCCAACGTCCTGACTTTC,CASSRIVWGRNSGANVLTF
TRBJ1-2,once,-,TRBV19,TGTGCCAGTAGTCCTAGGGCAGGGAACTATGGCTACACCTTC,CASSPRAGNYGYTF
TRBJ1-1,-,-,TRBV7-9,TGTGCCAGCAGCCTACCGGACGTTCGTGAAGCTTTCTTT,CASSLPDVREAFF
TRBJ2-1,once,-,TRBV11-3,TGTGCCAGCAGCTTAGGCTTCCGCGATGAGCAGTTCTTC,CASSLGFRDEQFF
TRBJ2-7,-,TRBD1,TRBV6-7,TGTGCCAGCAGTTACTCTTCCGGGACAGGGGGCGGGGAGCAGTACTTC,CASSYSSGTGGGEQYF
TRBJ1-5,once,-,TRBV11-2,TGTGCCAGCAGCTTAGTGGCGGGCCAGAATCAGCCCCAGCATTTT,CASSLVAGQNQPQHF
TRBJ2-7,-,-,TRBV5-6,TGTGCCAGCACCACGGGGGCCACCTACGAGCAGTACTTC,CASTTGATYEQYF
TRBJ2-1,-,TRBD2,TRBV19,TGTGCCAGTAGGGTCACTAGCGGGGACTACAATGAGCAGTTCTTC,CASRVTSGDYNEQFF
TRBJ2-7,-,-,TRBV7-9,TGTGCCAGCAGCCCCAGAGGGGATACCTACGAGCAGTACTTC,CASSPRGDTYEQYF
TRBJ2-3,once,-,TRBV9,TGTGCCAGCAGCGTTGGGGACTTCACAGATACGCAGTATTTT,CASSVGDFTDTQYF
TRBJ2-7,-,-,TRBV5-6,TGTGCCAGCAGCGGCGGACCCGAAGGGGGCTACGAGCAGTACTTC,CASSGGPEGGYEQYF
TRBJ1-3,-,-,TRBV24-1,TGTGCCGCCCCCAGGGCCCGGCTTGGAAACACCATATATTTT,CAAPRARLGNTIYF
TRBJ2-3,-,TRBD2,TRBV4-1,TGCGCCAGTCAGCGCCTAGCGGGTACCGAATTAGATACGCAGTATTTT,CASQRLAGTELDTQYF
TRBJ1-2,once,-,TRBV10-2,TGCGCCAGCAGTGAGTCTCGGTCTGGTGTGGGGTCTGATGGCTACACCTTC,CASSESRSGVGSDGYTF
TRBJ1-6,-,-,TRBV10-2,TGCGCCAGCAGTGAAGTACAGGGTAAAGGCTCACCCCTCCACTTT,CASSEVQGKGSPLHF
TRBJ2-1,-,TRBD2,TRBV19,TGTGCCAGTAGTATCGGGACTAGCGGGGGGGCGCGCAATGAGCAGTTCTTC,CASSIGTSGGARNEQFF
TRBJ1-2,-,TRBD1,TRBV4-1,TGCGCCAGCAGCCAAACAATCGACAGGGGCGAGGGCTACACCTTC,CASSQTIDRGEGYTF
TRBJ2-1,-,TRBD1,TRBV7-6,TGTGCCAGCAGCTTTCCGGGACAGGGAAATGAGCAGTTCTTC,CASSFPGQGNEQFF
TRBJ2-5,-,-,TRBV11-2,TGTGCCAGCAGCTTAGCCAGGCGGATGCAAGAGACCCAGTACTTC,CASSLARRMQETQYF
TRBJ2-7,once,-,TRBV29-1,TGCAGCGTCATCGATAGCTCCTACGAGCAGTACTTC,CSVIDSSYEQYF
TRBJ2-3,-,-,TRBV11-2,TGTGCCAGCAGCTTAAGAGTCAGCACAGATACGCAGTATTTT,CASSLRVSTDTQYF